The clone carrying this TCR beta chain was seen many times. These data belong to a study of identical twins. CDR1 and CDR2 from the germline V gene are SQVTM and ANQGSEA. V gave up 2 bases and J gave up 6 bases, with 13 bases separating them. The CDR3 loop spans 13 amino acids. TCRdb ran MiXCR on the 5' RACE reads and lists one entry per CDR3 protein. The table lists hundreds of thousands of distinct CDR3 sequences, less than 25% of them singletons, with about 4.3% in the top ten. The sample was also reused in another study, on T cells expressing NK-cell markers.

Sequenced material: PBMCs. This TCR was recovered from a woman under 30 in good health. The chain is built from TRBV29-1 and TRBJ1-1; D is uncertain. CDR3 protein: CSVEPTWTAEAFF. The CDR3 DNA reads TGCAGCGTTGAACCCACGTGGACTGCTGAAGCTTTCTTT.